The present TCR beta chain was sequenced within a study of control samples from healthy donors and cancer patients. Trimming left V 6 bases short and J 6 bases short, with 9 bases between. The CDR3 length is 13 residues. Assay: immunoSEQ multiplex PCR; the TCRdb copy retains only in-frame clones and omits some. The repertoire holds roughly 120,000 clones, just under 95% seen once, with 3.6% in the top ten. The chain has TRBV12-3 or TRBV12-4 and TRBJ1-6; D gene unclear. What was sequenced was blood. This TCR was recovered from a man in his thirties or forties in good health. The CDR3 loop reads CASRSFFNSPLHF. The CDR3 nucleotides are TGTGCCAGCAGATCGTTCTTTAATTCACCCCTCCACTTT.